The TCR beta chain described here comes from a study of control samples from healthy donors and cancer patients. The data were produced by immunoSEQ multiplex PCR, yet TCRdb's version contains in-frame clones alone and is incomplete. Of 91,000 or so clones in the sample, about nine tenths are singletons; the top ten hold roughly 0.9%. The ends were cut back, 3 bases at V and 4 bases at J, with 12 bases in the middle. Germline CDR1 GTSNPN, CDR2 SVGIG (reference sequence). The CDR3 is 14 residues long. The chain couples TRBV30 to TRBJ1-4; TRBD1 is a possible D gene (5 bases). This receptor was identified in a woman under 40 in good health. Input material: blood. The CDR3 DNA reads as TGTGCCTGGAGCCTGGGGCGGGGTAATGAAAAACTGTTTTTT. Protein product: CAWSLGRGNEKLFF.